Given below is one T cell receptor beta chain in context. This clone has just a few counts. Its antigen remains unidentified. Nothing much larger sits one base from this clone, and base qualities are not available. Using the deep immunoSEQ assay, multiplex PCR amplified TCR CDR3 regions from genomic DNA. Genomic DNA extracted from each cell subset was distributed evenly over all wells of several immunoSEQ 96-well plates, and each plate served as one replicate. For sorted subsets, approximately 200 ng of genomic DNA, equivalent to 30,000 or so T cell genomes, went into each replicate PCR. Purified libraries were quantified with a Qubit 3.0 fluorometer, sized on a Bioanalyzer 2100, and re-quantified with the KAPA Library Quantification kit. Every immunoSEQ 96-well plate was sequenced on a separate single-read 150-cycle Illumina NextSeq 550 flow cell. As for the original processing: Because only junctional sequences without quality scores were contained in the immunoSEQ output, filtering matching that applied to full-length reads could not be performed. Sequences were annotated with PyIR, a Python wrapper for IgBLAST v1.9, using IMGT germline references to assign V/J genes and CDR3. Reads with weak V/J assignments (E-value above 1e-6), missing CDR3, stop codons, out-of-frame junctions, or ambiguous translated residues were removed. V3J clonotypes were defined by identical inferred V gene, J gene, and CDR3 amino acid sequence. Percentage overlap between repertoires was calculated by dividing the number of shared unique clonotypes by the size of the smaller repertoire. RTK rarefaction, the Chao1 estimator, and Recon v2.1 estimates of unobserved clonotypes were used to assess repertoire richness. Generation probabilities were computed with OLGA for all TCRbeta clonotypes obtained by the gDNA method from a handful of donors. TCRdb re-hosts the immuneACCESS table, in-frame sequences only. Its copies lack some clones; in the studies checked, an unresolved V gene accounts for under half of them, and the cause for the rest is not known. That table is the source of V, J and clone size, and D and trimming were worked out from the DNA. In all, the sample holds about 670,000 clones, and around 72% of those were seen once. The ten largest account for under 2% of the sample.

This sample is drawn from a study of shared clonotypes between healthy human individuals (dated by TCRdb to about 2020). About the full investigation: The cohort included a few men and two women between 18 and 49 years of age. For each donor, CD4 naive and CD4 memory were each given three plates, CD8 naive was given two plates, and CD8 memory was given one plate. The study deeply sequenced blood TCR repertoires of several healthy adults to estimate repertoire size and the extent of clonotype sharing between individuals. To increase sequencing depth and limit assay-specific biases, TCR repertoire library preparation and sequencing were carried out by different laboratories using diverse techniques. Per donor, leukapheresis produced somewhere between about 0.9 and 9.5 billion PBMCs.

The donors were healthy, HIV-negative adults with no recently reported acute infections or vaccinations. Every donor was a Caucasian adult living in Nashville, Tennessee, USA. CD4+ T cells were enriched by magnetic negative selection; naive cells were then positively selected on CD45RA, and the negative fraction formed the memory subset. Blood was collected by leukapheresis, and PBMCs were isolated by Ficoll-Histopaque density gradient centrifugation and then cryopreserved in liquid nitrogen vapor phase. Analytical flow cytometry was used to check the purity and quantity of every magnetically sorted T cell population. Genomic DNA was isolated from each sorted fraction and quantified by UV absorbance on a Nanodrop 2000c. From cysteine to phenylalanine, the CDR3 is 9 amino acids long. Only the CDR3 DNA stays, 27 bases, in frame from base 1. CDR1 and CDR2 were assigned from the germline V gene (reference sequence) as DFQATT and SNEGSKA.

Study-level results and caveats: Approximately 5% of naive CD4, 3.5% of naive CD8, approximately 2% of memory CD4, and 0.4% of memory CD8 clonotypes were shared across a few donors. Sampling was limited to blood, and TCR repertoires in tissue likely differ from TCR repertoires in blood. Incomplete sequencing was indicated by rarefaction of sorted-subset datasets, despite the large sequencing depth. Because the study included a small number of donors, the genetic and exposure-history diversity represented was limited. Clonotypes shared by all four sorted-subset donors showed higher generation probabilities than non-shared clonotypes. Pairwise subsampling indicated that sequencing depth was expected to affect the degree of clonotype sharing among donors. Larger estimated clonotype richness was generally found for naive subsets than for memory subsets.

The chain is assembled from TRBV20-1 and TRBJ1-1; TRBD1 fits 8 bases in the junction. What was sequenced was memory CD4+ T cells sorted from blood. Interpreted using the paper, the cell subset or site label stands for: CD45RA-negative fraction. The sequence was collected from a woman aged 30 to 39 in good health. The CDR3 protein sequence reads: CSPGGVTFF. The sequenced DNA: TGCTCGCCAGGGGGCGTAACTTTCTTT.